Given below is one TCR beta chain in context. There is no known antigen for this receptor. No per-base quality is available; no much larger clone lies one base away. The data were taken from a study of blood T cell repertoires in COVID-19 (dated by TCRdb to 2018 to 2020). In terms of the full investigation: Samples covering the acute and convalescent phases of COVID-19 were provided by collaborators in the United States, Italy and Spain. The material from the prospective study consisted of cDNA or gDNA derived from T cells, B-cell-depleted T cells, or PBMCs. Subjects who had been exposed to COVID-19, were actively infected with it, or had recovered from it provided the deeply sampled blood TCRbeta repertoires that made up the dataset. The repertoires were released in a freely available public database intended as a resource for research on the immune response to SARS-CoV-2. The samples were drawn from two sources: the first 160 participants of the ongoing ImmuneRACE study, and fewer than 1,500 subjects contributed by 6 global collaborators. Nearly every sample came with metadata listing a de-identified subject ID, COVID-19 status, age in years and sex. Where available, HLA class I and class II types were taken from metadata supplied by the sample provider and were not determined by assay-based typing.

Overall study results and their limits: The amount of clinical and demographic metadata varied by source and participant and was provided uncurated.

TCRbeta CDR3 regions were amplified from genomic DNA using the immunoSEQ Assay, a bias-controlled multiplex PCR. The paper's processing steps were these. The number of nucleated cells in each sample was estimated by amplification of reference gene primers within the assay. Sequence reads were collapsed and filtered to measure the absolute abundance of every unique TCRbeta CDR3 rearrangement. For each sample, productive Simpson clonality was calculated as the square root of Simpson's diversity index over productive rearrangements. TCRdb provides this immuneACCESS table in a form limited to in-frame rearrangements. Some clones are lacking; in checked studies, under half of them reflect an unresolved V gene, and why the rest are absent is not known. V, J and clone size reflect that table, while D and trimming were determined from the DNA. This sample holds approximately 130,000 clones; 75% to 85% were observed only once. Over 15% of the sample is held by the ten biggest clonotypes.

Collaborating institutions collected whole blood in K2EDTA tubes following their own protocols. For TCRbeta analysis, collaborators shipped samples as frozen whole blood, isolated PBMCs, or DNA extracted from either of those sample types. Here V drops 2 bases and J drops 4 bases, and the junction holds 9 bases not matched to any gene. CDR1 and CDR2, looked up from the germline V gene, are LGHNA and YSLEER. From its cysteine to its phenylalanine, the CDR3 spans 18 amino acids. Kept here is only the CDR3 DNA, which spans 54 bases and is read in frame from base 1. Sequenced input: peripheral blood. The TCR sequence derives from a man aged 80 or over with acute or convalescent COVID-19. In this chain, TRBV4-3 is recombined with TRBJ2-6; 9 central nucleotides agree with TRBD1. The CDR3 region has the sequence CASSQTGGLRRGANVLTF. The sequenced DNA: TGCGCCAGCAGCCAAACAGGGGGCCTTAGGAGGGGGGCCAACGTCCTGACTTTC.